Sequencing of this T cell receptor (beta chain) was carried out in a study of human T cells and chemical hapten exposure. Study outcomes and limitations: No change in TCRs above 1 in 1000 frequency was produced by DPC sensitization.

The library tagged each cDNA molecule with unique molecular identifiers. MiXCR, applied by TCRdb to the reads, yields one record per CDR3 protein. The sample holds about 120,000 distinct CDR3 sequences, around 9% seen once. The CDR3 spans 14 residues. V lost 6 bases and J 1 base, leaving 12 bases between the germline ends. It was from unfractionated whole blood that total RNA was extracted. In this sample, this clonotype turned up many times. Its specificity is unknown. Sequencing used whole blood. The chain is built from TRBV12-3 or TRBV12-4 and TRBJ1-1; perhaps TRBD1 as D (6 bases). The receptor was derived from a human donor in good health. Some clones in this sample may be carry-over from other donors' samples. The CDR3 is CASRPYRENTEAFF. CDR3 DNA: TGTGCCAGCAGGCCTTACAGGGAGAACACTGAAGCTTTCTTT.